The 31 T cell receptor beta chains below all came from one sample that was sequenced in a study of beta chain features in type 1 diabetes. Reverse transcription of all isolated RNA meant that expressed TCRB transcripts were sequenced. The protocol was immunoSEQ multiplex PCR, while the TCRdb copy is restricted to in-frame clones and leaves out a portion. The sample lists under 400,000 clones, less than 15% occurring once. Input material: central memory CD4+ T cells from blood. The receptor source for this set is a man aged 30 to 39 in good health.

This clone was picked up a small number of times. The rearrangement uses TRBV19 and TRBJ2-1; D is ambiguous. V gave up 5 bases and J gave up 2 bases, with 16 bases separating them. Germline V lookup: CDR1 LNHDA, CDR2 SQIVND (reference sequence). This CDR3 is built from 16 residues. The CDR3 region has the DNA TGTGCCAGTAGTTCGAAACGGACCGGTACCTACAATGAGCAGTTCTTC. This sequence encodes CASSSKRTGTYNEQFF. Variable domain in full (rest from reference TRBV19 and TRBJ2-1): DGGITQSPKYLFRKEGQNVTLSCEQNLNHDAMYWYRQDPGQGLRLIYYSQIVNDFQKGDIAEGYSVSREKKESFPLTVTSAQKNPTAFYLCASSSKRTGTYNEQFFGPGTRLTVL.

This sequence joins TRBV5-6 and TRBJ2-7; TRBD2 might be the D (6 bases). There are 13 residues in the CDR3. Trimming removed 3 bases from V and 4 bases from J, with 11 bases in between. CDR1 is SGHDT and CDR2 is YYEEEE in the germline V gene. CDR3 sequence: CASSSRGAYEQYF. CDR3 DNA: TGTGCCAGCAGCTCCCGCGGGGCTTACGAGCAGTACTTC.

This clone has a single count. The chain is built from TRBV7-3 and TRBJ2-2; possible D gene TRBD1, 6 bases. Deletions cut 5 bases from V and 0 bases from J, with 22 bases between. CDR1 and CDR2 (germline): SGHTA, FQGTGA. The CDR3 length is 19 residues. DNA for the CDR3: TGTGCCAGCAGCGTCACCGGGACACTCCGTGCTGCGAACACCGGGGAGCTGTTTTTT. This encodes CASSVTGTLRAANTGELFF.

This clone was counted a few times. The chain uses TRBV12-5 and TRBJ1-5; D gene unclear. The CDR3 contains 13 residues. With 3 bases removed from V and 10 bases from J, the gap between germline ends came to 13 bases. The germline V gene encodes CDR1 LGHNT and CDR2 FRNRAP. The CDR3 bases are TGTGCTAGTGGTTTAACGGGCGACACACCCCAGCATTTT. The encoded protein is CASGLTGDTPQHF.

This clone came up a few times. The rearrangement uses TRBV10-3 and TRBJ2-1; D call uncertain. The V gene's germline CDR1 is ENHRY and CDR2 SYGVKD. CDR3 length equals 12 residues. The ends were cut back, 8 bases at V and 9 bases at J, with 14 bases in the middle. CDR3 region: CAIAAVQSEQFF. CDR3 DNA: TGTGCCATCGCGGCAGTTCAGAGTGAGCAGTTCTTC.

V usage is TRBV4-1 and J usage is TRBJ1-2, with D possibly matching TRBD1 (5 bases). CDR1 is MGHRA, CDR2 YSYEKL, per germline. The CDR3 has 14 amino acids. V dropped 4 bases and J dropped 3 bases, with 12 bases sitting between them. The CDR3 is CASSRSGRDYGYTF. The DNA of the CDR3 is TGCGCCAGCAGCCGGTCAGGGCGCGACTATGGCTACACCTTC.

This clone was recorded at least ten times. In DNA, the CDR3 is TGCGCCAGCAGCCAAGATGGGCTAGCGGGCCTTAATGAGCAGTTCTTC. Its protein is CASSQDGLAGLNEQFF. The genes are TRBV4-3 and TRBJ2-1; 8 bases are a match to TRBD2. V dropped 0 bases and J dropped 7; count of bases not matched to a gene: 8. Per germline, CDR1 LGHNA and CDR2 YSLEER. The CDR3 totals 16 residues.

The sample holds a few counts of this clone. The genes are TRBV11-2 and TRBJ1-1; D ambiguous. V shed 3 bases and J shed 7 bases, with 12 bases lying between them. This CDR3 has 13 residues. Germline CDR1 is SGHAT and CDR2 is FQNNGV. Here the CDR3 reads CASSFRGGNEAFF. CDR3 bases: TGTGCCAGCAGCTTTCGGGGAGGGAATGAAGCTTTCTTT.

The rearrangement uses TRBV6-6 and TRBJ2-1; possible D gene TRBD2, 6 bases. Between the trimmed V and J ends, which lost 4 bases and 5 bases, there was a span of 12 bases. The CDR3 loop spans 14 amino acids. CDR1 and CDR2 from the germline V gene are MNHNY and SVGAGI (reference sequence). The CDR3 protein is CASSFPGVHNEQFF. CDR3 nucleotides: TGTGCCAGCAGTTTCCCGGGGGTTCACAATGAGCAGTTCTTC.

The table lists this clone with a few counts. The rearrangement joins TRBV7-9 to TRBJ2-5; 9 bases agree with TRBD1. Gene TRBJ2-7 matches the end of the DNA better, so the J call may be wrong. This CDR3 is built from 13 residues. Looked up from germline, CDR1 is SEHNR and CDR2 is FQNEAQ (reference sequence). DNA for the CDR3: TGTGCCAGCTCGGGACAGGGAGGGTACGAGCAGTACTTC. This translates into CASSGQGGYEQYF.

This clone was observed a few times. The rearrangement links TRBV14 to TRBJ2-2; 9 nucleotides line up with TRBD1. V shed 4 bases, J shed 5 bases, and the junction held 11 bases outside the gene matches. The CDR3 is 17 residues long. Germline values: CDR1 SGHDN, CDR2 FVKESK. CDR3 residues: CASSRASGTGRTGELFF. As DNA, the CDR3 is TGTGCCAGCAGCCGGGCTTCCGGGACAGGGAGGACCGGGGAGCTGTTTTTT.

The rearrangement links TRBV11-3 to TRBJ2-3; a weak D match, TRBD2 (5 bases). Germline V gives CDR1 SGHNT, CDR2 YENEEA. Deletions cut 2 bases from V and 5 bases from J, with 11 bases between. This CDR3 region has 14 residues. The CDR3 nucleotides read TGTGCCAGCAGCTTATACGGGATTGGAGATACGCAGTATTTT. Translated, it gives CASSLYGIGDTQYF.

The chain uses TRBV25-1 and TRBJ2-3; 9 positions agree with TRBD1. V lost 0 bases to trimming and J lost 3 bases; unmatched junction nucleotides: 7. CDR3 length: 17 residues. Per the germline V gene, CDR1 is MGHDK and CDR2 is SYGVNS. The CDR3 protein is CASSEYWGTGKTDTQYF. The CDR3 nucleotides read TGTGCCAGCAGTGAATATTGGGGGACAGGGAAAACAGATACGCAGTATTTT.

The chain is built from TRBV5-1 and TRBJ2-1; the D is unclear. This CDR3 has 14 amino acids. Trimming cost V 4 bases and J 7 bases, with 15 bases left between them. Germline V gene data show CDR1 as SGHRS and CDR2 as YFSETQ. The CDR3 DNA is TGCGCCAGCAGCCCCAACCGGCGAGCGAATGAGCAGTTCTTC. Protein sequence: CASSPNRRANEQFF.

A few counts support this clone. The chain couples TRBV2 to TRBJ1-1, with no clear D. Germline V gives CDR1 SNHLY, CDR2 FYNNEI. V dropped 5 bases and J dropped 1 base, with 8 bases sitting between them. The length of the CDR3 is 13 residues. CDR3 coding DNA: TGTGCCAGCAGTTCCGCCCCGAACACTGAAGCTTTCTTT. The encoded protein is CASSSAPNTEAFF.

This clone was observed a few times. The V call is TRBV2, the J call TRBJ2-7; no reliable D call. V was shortened by 5 bases and J by 2 bases, with 7 bases between the two germline ends. Germline V CDR1 and CDR2: SNHLY, FYNNEI. The CDR3 is 12 residues long. CDR3: CASSLETYEQYF. In DNA, the CDR3 is TGTGCCAGCAGTTTAGAGACCTACGAGCAGTACTTC.

The genes are TRBV11-3 and TRBJ2-7; D is unclear. Germline V CDR1 and CDR2: SGHNT, YENEEA. V was trimmed by 1 base and J by 4 bases, leaving 11 bases between them. This CDR3 spans 14 amino acids. As DNA, the CDR3 is TGTGCCAGCAGCTTAGCTCGGCTAAGTTACGAGCAGTACGTC. It yields the protein CASSLARLSYEQYV.

J is TRBJ2-2 and V is TRBV18; the D is unclear. Looked up from germline, CDR1 is KGHSH and CDR2 is LQKENI. The CDR3 spans 14 residues. Trimming took 1 base from V and 1 from J, leaving 4 bases between them. The CDR3 reads CASSPLKNTGELFF. The CDR3 DNA sequence: TGTGCCAGCTCACCACTGAAGAACACCGGGGAGCTGTTTTTT.

The V gene is TRBV4-3, the J gene TRBJ2-3, with 7 bases fitting TRBD2. Losses at the gene ends were 4 bases for V and 1 base for J; bases not matched to a gene: 11. The CDR3 runs 17 residues. In germline, CDR1 is LGHNA, CDR2 YSLEER. The DNA of the CDR3 is TGCGCCAGCAGCCCGGAGACCGGGACTACAGGCACAGATACGCAGTATTTT. It is translated as CASSPETGTTGTDTQYF.

This clone showed up just a few times. This rearrangement joins TRBV4-3 to TRBJ1-2; D is possibly TRBD1 (5 bases). V was trimmed by 0 bases and J by 4 bases, leaving 9 bases between them. The CDR3 is 14 residues long. The germline gives CDR1 LGHNA, CDR2 YSLEER. DNA of the CDR3: TGCGCCAGCAGCCAAGAAAAGGGACCCTATGGCTACACCTTC. This sequence encodes CASSQEKGPYGYTF.

The V and J genes are TRBV5-6 and TRBJ2-7; a possible D gene is TRBD1 (6 bases). CDR3 size: 13 residues. V was pared by 2 bases and J by 1 base, with 7 bases between. The germline CDR1 and CDR2 sequences are SGHDT and YYEEEE. This CDR3 reads CASSLDRSYEQYF. The CDR3 bases are TGTGCCAGCAGCTTAGACAGGTCCTACGAGCAGTACTTC.

This chain connects TRBV6-1 to TRBJ2-1; 9 bases fit TRBD1. The CDR3 has 15 amino acids. Germline V gene sequence: CDR1 MNHNS, CDR2 SASEGT. V gave up 4 bases and J gave up 7 bases; unmatched junction bases: 8. CDR3 amino acids: CASSGLGQGRNEQFF. DNA for the CDR3: TGTGCCAGCAGTGGGCTCGGACAGGGGAGGAATGAGCAGTTCTTC.

This clone has ten or more counts. The V gene is TRBV19, the J gene TRBJ2-1; 11 nucleotides match TRBD2. Germline CDR1 and CDR2: LNHDA and SQIVND (reference sequence). V shed 4 bases, J shed 9 bases, and the junction held 8 bases outside the gene matches. The CDR3 has 15 amino acids. The CDR3 DNA is TGTGCCAGTAGTACCACTAGCGGGGGCCGGAGTGAGCAGTTCTTC. As protein: CASSTTSGGRSEQFF.

The CDR3 loop reads CASSYGETQYF. DNA for the CDR3: TGTGCCAGCAGCTACGGAGAGACCCAGTACTTC. The chain combines TRBV5-6 with TRBJ2-5; D unresolved. CDR3 length equals 11 residues. The germline CDR1 and CDR2 sequences are SGHDT and YYEEEE. V was clipped by 3 bases and J by 4 bases, with 4 bases between them.

This chain uses TRBV27 with TRBJ2-3; TRBD1 matches 8 bases. CDR3 length equals 17 residues. Germline V gives CDR1 MNHEY, CDR2 SMNVEV (reference sequence). V was pared by 4 bases and J by 1 base, with 10 bases of the junction left unmatched. The CDR3 sequence is CASSSSRTGKGTDTQYF. Here the CDR3 DNA reads TGTGCCAGCAGTTCCTCTAGGACAGGGAAGGGCACAGATACGCAGTATTTT.

This chain links TRBV5-6 with TRBJ2-7, with 11 bases identical to TRBD2. CDR3 length: 15 amino acids. The germline gives CDR1 SGHDT, CDR2 YYEEEE. The trim removed 3 bases at V and 3 bases at J, leaving 5 bases unmatched. As DNA, the CDR3 is TGTGCCAGCAGCTCGACTAGCGGGGTTCACTACGAGCAGTACTTC. It yields the protein CASSSTSGVHYEQYF.

This clone has more than one count but fewer than ten. CDR3 in amino acids: CATSRDGTASYEQYV. The CDR3 bases are TGTGCCACCAGCAGAGATGGGACTGCTTCCTACGAGCAGTACGTC. This sequence joins TRBV15 and TRBJ2-7, with D maybe TRBD2 (6 bases). CDR1 and CDR2 (germline): LNHNV, YYDKDF (reference sequence). CDR3 length: 15 amino acids. Trimming left V 0 bases short and J 1 base short, with 10 bases between.

This clone was found a few times. The chain uses TRBV7-2 and TRBJ1-4, with TRBD1 matching over 7 bases. V shed 3 bases and J 5 bases; nucleotides not matched to a gene: 6. The CDR3 sequence is 15 residues long. Germline lookup yields CDR1 SGHTA and CDR2 FQGNSA. As DNA, the CDR3 is TGTGCCAGCAGCTTGTGGACAGGAAAAAATGAAAAACTGTTTTTT. Amino acids: CASSLWTGKNEKLFF.

The chain carries TRBV30 and TRBJ1-5; a weak D match, TRBD1 (6 bases). CDR1 and CDR2 from the germline V gene are GTSNPN and SVGIG (reference sequence). This CDR3 contains 15 residues. V was trimmed by 2 bases and J by 0 bases, leaving 11 bases between them. CDR3 DNA: TGTGCCTGGAGTCGGGGGGCGGTTAGCAATCAGCCCCAGCATTTT. Protein sequence: CAWSRGAVSNQPQHF.

This clone was seen a few times. J is TRBJ2-5 and V is TRBV4-2; 11 bases agree with TRBD2. Losses at the gene ends were 3 bases for V and 1 base for J; bases not matched to a gene: 4. CDR3 length: 16 amino acids. CDR1 is LGHNA and CDR2 is YNFKEQ in the germline V gene. The CDR3 here is CASSHSGRALQETQYF. DNA of the CDR3: TGTGCCAGCAGCCATAGCGGGAGGGCCCTCCAAGAGACCCAGTACTTC.

The chain uses TRBV18 and TRBJ2-4; possibly TRBD1 for D (5 bases). Trimming pared 3 bases from V and 2 bases from J, leaving 11 bases between. This CDR3 has 15 amino acids. Germline V gene lookup returns CDR1 KGHSH and CDR2 LQKENI. DNA for the CDR3: TGTGCCAGCTCACCGCAGGGTCGGTCCAAAAACATTCAGTACTTC. Its translation is CASSPQGRSKNIQYF.